Listed below are T cell receptor beta chains from one sample, sequenced in a study of T cells after yellow fever vaccination. TCRdb itself ran the 5' RACE reads through MiXCR, one entry per CDR3 protein. The sample lists some 350,000 distinct CDR3 sequences; over 5% were seen once. The source material was PBMCs, sampled 5 days after the yellow fever booster vaccination. All receptors come from a man aged 30 to 45 who received the YFV17D yellow fever vaccine. Both conserved end residues are part of each CDR3. A D gene is named only where the DNA matches it firmly. Not all rows give a size; the values are once, few, many and, for expanded clones, a class.

.	.	TRBV6-1	TRBJ2-7	TGTGCCAGCAGGGGGGACGGCTCCTACGAGCAGTACTTC	CASRGDGSYEQYF
.	.	TRBV12-3/TRBV12-4	TRBJ2-5	TGTACCTTCAGTTTAATGACGGGAGAAGGCCTAACCTCGGGGACCCAGTACTTC	CTFSLMTGEGLTSGTQYF
few	.	TRBV10-2	TRBJ2-1	TGCGCCAGCAGCGAGACAGGGCGGGACTACAATGAGCAGTTCTTC	CASSETGRDYNEQFF
many	.	TRBV28	TRBJ2-3	TGTGCCAGCAGTGGTTCGAGCGGGGCGGGACACACAGATACGCAGTATTTT	CASSGSSGAGHTDTQYF
many	TRBD1	TRBV28	TRBJ2-7	TGTGCCAGCAGGCAGGGGGTCCCCCGGTACGAGCAGTACTTC	CASRQGVPRYEQYF
few	TRBD2	TRBV6-2/TRBV6-3	TRBJ2-7	TGTGCCAGCAGTCTTAGTACTAGCGGGAGTCCTTACGAGCAGTACTTC	CASSLSTSGSPYEQYF
.	.	TRBV5-5	TRBJ2-2	TGTGCCAGGAGCCCAGGGCTCCTCAGCGGGGAGCTGTTTTTT	CARSPGLLSGELFF
.	TRBD2	TRBV6-9	TRBJ2-5	TGTGCCAGCAGTTCCGTTAGCGGGATTGGGAAAAAGACCCAGTACTTC	CASSSVSGIGKKTQYF
.	TRBD2	TRBV4-1	TRBJ2-6	TGCGCCATCAGCCAACCCCCATTCGCGGGAGTGTCTAGCTCTGGGGCCAACGTCCTGACTTTC	CAISQPPFAGVSSSGANVLTF
few	TRBD1	TRBV7-6	TRBJ1-6	TGTGCCAGCAGCCGGGGACAGGCTTCACCCCTCCACTTT	CASSRGQASPLHF
.	.	TRBV29-1	TRBJ2-6	TGCAGCGTATTCAGGACAGAACACTCTGGGGCCAACGTCCTGACTTTC	CSVFRTEHSGANVLTF
.	.	TRBV20-1	TRBJ2-6	TGCAGTGCTAGTGACCACTCTGGGGCCAACGTCCTGACTTTC	CSASDHSGANVLTF
many	.	TRBV4-2	TRBJ2-2	TGTGCCAGCAGCCAAGACAGGCTATCAGGGCTGTTTTTT	CASSQDRLSGLFF
.	.	TRBV9	TRBJ2-4	TGTGCCAGCAGCGTAAGTCCAGCTACAGCCAAAAACATTCAGTACTTC	CASSVSPATAKNIQYF
many	.	TRBV20-1	TRBJ2-1	TGCAGTGCTAGAAGACCCAAAGGAGGCTTTGAGCAGTTCTTC	CSARRPKGGFEQFF
few	TRBD1	TRBV5-1	TRBJ2-3	TGCGCCAGCAGCTCGACAGGGGGCACCACAGATACGCAGTATTTT	CASSSTGGTTDTQYF
few	.	TRBV9	TRBJ2-5	TGTGCCAGCAGCGTACCTCAGGACCAGTACTTC	CASSVPQDQYF
few	.	TRBV2	TRBJ2-1	TGTGCCAGCAGTCCTAGCGACATGAAGTTCTTC	CASSPSDMKFF
many	TRBD1	TRBV7-2	TRBJ2-5	TGTGCCAGCAACCAGGGACAGGGAAAGATACAGACCCAGTACTTC	CASNQGQGKIQTQYF
few	.	TRBV3-1	TRBJ2-5	TGTGCCAGCAGCCGAGGGATAGCAGCCCAAGAGACCCAGTACTTC	CASSRGIAAQETQYF
.	TRBD1	TRBV28	TRBJ2-5	TGTGCCAGCAGTTCCCAGGGGGCTATCGAGACCCAGTACTTC	CASSSQGAIETQYF
.	TRBD2	TRBV20-1	TRBJ2-1	TGCAGTGCTAAGGGACTAGCGGGGAACAATGAGCAGTTCTTC	CSAKGLAGNNEQFF
.	TRBD2	TRBV4-3	TRBJ2-7	TGCGCCAGCAGTAGCGGGCGGAACTCCTACGAGCAGTACTTC	CASSSGRNSYEQYF
few	.	TRBV7-2	TRBJ2-3	TGTGCCAGCAGCTCCCGGGACGGGCATACGCAGTATTTT	CASSSRDGHTQYF
many	.	TRBV7-3	TRBJ2-7	TGTGCCAGCAGCTTAAGGAGCGGAGTTACCTACGAGCAGTACTTC	CASSLRSGVTYEQYF
few	TRBD1	TRBV5-5	TRBJ1-5	TGTGCCAGCAGCCGAAGGGACAGTTTACAGCCCCAGCATTTT	CASSRRDSLQPQHF
.	TRBD1	TRBV25-1	TRBJ1-1	TGTGCCAGCAGGACAGGGGGCACCTCCGCTGAAGCTTTCTTT	CASRTGGTSAEAFF
many	.	TRBV12-3/TRBV12-4	TRBJ2-7	TGTGCCAGCGGGGCAGGGTACGAGCAGTACTTC	CASGAGYEQYF
few	TRBD1	TRBV7-6	TRBJ2-3	TGTGCCAGCAGCTTTGGGGACAGGGTGGATACGCAGTATTTT	CASSFGDRVDTQYF
.	.	TRBV20-1	TRBJ1-6	TGCAGTGCAAGACCAGTCAGGGAAAAGAGTTCACCCCTCCACTTT	CSARPVREKSSPLHF
.	.	TRBV5-1	TRBJ1-1	TGCGCCAGCAGCTGGGGGGGCCGACAGAGGACTGAAGCTTTCTTT	CASSWGGRQRTEAFF
medium-sized	TRBD2	TRBV20-1	TRBJ2-1	TGCAGTGCGGGACTAGCCCGACCGGGTGAGCAGTTCTTC	CSAGLARPGEQFF
.	TRBD2	TRBV7-2	TRBJ2-5	TGTGCCAGCAGCCCCCAGCGGGAGAGGACCCAGTACTTC	CASSPQRERTQYF
.	TRBD2	TRBV11-2	TRBJ2-1	TGTGCCAGCAGCTTAGAAGCGGGAGGGAATGAGCAGTTCTTC	CASSLEAGGNEQFF
.	.	TRBV7-9	TRBJ2-1	TGTGCCAGCAGTTCCTCTGGGTTACCTGGCAATGAGCAGTTCTTC	CASSSSGLPGNEQFF
few	.	TRBV20-1	TRBJ1-4	TGCAGTGCCCAAGAAGCTACAGGGAATGAAAAACTGTTTTTT	CSAQEATGNEKLFF
.	.	TRBV12-3/TRBV12-4	TRBJ2-1	TGTGCCAGCAGTCCGACTTCAAAAGAATACAATGAGCAGTTCTTC	CASSPTSKEYNEQFF
.	.	TRBV12-3/TRBV12-4	TRBJ2-2	TGTGCCAGCAGCCCGGAAGTCAACACCGGGGAGCTGTTTTTT	CASSPEVNTGELFF
many	TRBD2	TRBV3-1	TRBJ2-7	TGTGCCAGCAGCCAAGAGTCGGGAGGCGTTGGGGATTTCTACGAGCAGTACTTC	CASSQESGGVGDFYEQYF
many	.	TRBV7-2	TRBJ2-5	TGTGCCAGCAGCTTAGGGACGGAAGAAGAGACCCAGTACTTC	CASSLGTEEETQYF
few	.	TRBV7-2	TRBJ2-3	TGTGCCAGCAGGGGGACTTCTTGGGGGAATACGCAGTATTTT	CASRGTSWGNTQYF
many	TRBD2	TRBV6-1	TRBJ2-7	TGTGCCACCCGGGGAGGGAGCTCCTACGAGCAGTACTTC	CATRGGSSYEQYF
.	TRBD1	TRBV27	TRBJ2-3	TGTGCCAGCAGTTTATATGGGGACAGGCCCACAGATACGCAGTATTTT	CASSLYGDRPTDTQYF
.	.	TRBV14	TRBJ2-7	TGTGCCAGCAGCCAAGATTATGGGAGGCCCTACGAGCAGTACTTC	CASSQDYGRPYEQYF
many	.	TRBV29-1	TRBJ2-3	TGCAGCGTTGACCGGATAATCGGGGATACGCAGTATTTT	CSVDRIIGDTQYF
few	TRBD1	TRBV5-1	TRBJ2-7	TGCGCCAGCAGCTTGGCTACCGGGACAGGCTACTACGAGCAGTACTTC	CASSLATGTGYYEQYF
few	.	TRBV5-1	TRBJ2-5	TGCGCCAGCAGCTCTATGTACCAAGAGACCCAGTACTTC	CASSSMYQETQYF
many	.	TRBV6-5	TRBJ2-3	TGTGCCAGCAGTTACTCAGGGGGGTCTAGGACAGATACGCAGTATTTT	CASSYSGGSRTDTQYF
many	TRBD2	TRBV10-3	TRBJ2-3	TGTGCCATCACTCCTAGCGGGACCCCCCCAGATACGCAGTATTTT	CAITPSGTPPDTQYF
.	.	TRBV7-2	TRBJ1-1	TGTGCCAGCAGCTTAGGGGGTACAGGATTGAACACTGAAGCTTTCTTT	CASSLGGTGLNTEAFF
.	TRBD2	TRBV20-1	TRBJ2-5	TGCAGTGCAAACCGTAGGACTAGGGGAGAGACCCAGTACTTC	CSANRRTRGETQYF
few	.	TRBV19	TRBJ2-1	TGTGCCAGTAGTATCGGGCATGCCAATGAGCAGTTCTTC	CASSIGHANEQFF
many	.	TRBV3-1	TRBJ1-3	TGTGCCAGCAGCCAAGTCGGGGCTGGAAACACCATATATTTT	CASSQVGAGNTIYF
.	TRBD2	TRBV28	TRBJ2-1	TGTGCCAGCAGTTCAGGCGGGAGAGCTGACAATGAGCAGTTCTTC	CASSSGGRADNEQFF